This TCR beta chain is drawn from a study of T cells after yellow fever vaccination. TCRdb processed the 5' RACE reads anew with MiXCR; each CDR3 protein has one entry. The sample contains about 300,000 distinct CDR3 sequences, around 7% of which appear only once. Sequenced material: PBMCs, taken more than 35 days after the first yellow fever vaccination. This TCR was sampled from a man younger than 35 who received the YFV17D yellow fever vaccine.

The CDR3 region is CASSAYASEESSYEQYF. The CDR3 DNA reads as TGTGCCAGCAGTGCTTATGCGTCAGAGGAGAGCTCCTACGAGCAGTACTTC. V and J are TRBV9 and TRBJ2-7; D ambiguous. Germline lookup yields CDR1 SGDLS and CDR2 YYNGEE. V was trimmed by 5 bases and J by 0 bases, leaving 21 bases between them. The CDR3 spans 17 residues.